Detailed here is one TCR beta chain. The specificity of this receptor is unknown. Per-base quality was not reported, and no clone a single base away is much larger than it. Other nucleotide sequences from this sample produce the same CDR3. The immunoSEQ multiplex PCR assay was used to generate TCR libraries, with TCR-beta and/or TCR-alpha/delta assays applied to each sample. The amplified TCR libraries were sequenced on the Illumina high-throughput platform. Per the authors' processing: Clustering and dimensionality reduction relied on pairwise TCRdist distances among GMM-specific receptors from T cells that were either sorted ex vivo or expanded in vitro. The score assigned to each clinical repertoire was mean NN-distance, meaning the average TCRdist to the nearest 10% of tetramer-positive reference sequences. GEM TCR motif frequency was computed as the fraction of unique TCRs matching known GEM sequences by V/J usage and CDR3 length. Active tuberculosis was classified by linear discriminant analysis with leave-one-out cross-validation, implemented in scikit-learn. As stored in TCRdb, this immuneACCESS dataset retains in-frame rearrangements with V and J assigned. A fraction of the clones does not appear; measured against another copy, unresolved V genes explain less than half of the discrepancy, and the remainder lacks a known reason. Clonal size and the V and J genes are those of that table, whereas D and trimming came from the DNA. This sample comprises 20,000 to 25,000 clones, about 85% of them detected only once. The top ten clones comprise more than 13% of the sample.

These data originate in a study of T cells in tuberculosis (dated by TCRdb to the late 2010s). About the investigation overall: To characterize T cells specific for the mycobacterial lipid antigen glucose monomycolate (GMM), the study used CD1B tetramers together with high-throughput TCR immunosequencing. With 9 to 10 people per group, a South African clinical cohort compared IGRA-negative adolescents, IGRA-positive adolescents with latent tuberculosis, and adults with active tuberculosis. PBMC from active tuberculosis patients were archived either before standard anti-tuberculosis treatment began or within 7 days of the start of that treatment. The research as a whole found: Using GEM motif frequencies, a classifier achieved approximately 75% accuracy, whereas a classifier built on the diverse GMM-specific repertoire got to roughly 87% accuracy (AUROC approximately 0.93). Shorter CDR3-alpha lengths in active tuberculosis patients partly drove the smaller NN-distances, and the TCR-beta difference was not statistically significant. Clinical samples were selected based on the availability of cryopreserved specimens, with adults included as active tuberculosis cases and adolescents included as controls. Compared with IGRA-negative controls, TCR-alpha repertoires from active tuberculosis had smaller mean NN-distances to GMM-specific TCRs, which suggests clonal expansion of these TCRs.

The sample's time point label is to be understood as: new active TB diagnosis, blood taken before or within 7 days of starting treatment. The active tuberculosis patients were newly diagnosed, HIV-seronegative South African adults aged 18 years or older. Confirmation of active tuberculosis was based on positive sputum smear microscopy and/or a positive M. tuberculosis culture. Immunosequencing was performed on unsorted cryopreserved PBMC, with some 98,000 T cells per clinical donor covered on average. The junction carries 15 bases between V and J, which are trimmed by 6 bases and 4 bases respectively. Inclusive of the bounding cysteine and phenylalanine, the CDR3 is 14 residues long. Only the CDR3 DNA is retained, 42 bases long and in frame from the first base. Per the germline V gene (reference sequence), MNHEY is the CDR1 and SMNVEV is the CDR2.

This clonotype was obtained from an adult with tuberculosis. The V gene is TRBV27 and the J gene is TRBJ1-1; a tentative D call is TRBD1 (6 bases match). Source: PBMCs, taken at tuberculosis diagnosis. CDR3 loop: CASRIQGVSTEAFF. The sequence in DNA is TGTGCCAGCAGAATACAGGGTGTGTCCACTGAAGCTTTCTTT.